These 16 T cell receptor beta chains came from one sample sequenced in a study of blood T cell repertoires in COVID-19. Repertoires were generated with immunoSEQ multiplex PCR, while TCRdb's copy carries only in-frame clones and drops some. The sample shows about 56,000 clones, 80% to 90% of them seen only once. Sequenced: peripheral blood. The receptors shown here come from a woman aged 60 to 75 with COVID-19, enrolled during active disease.

J is TRBJ2-7 and V is TRBV6-5, with D tentatively TRBD1 (6 bases). The CDR3 loop spans 14 amino acids. V was trimmed by 0 bases and J by 0 bases, leaving 6 bases between them. Germline lookup yields CDR1 MNHEY and CDR2 SVGAGI. The CDR3: CASSYSGHSYEQYF. The CDR3 DNA sequence: TGTGCCAGCAGTTACTCGGGACACTCCTACGAGCAGTACTTC.

V usage is TRBV30 and J usage is TRBJ1-5; D not resolved. V lost 5 bases and J lost 8, with 10 bases in between. The length of the CDR3 is 11 residues. Looked up from germline, CDR1 is GTSNPN and CDR2 is SVGIG (reference sequence). The CDR3 bases are TGTGCCTGGGCCACAGTTAAGCCCCAGCATTTT. This codes for CAWATVKPQHF.

CDR3 loop: CAWRGQGYGYTF. For the CDR3, the DNA is TGTGCCTGGAGAGGACAGGGTTATGGCTACACCTTC. V and J are TRBV30 and TRBJ1-2; TRBD1 matches 8 bases. V lost 3 bases and J lost 5; bases outside the gene matches: 2. There are 12 residues in the CDR3. Germline V gene lookup returns CDR1 GTSNPN and CDR2 SVGIG (reference sequence).

The chain links TRBV28 to TRBJ2-7, with 9 bases identical to TRBD1. This CDR3 has 13 amino acids. The germline V gene encodes CDR1 MDHEN and CDR2 SYDVKM. V lost 9 bases and J lost 2; bases outside the gene matches: 5. CDR3 protein: CASSGTGTYEQYF. The CDR3 DNA reads TGTGCCAGTTCCGGGACAGGGACCTACGAGCAGTACTTC.

This chain joins TRBV20-1 and TRBJ1-2, with 7 bases fitting TRBD1. The CDR3 is 13 amino acids. V was pared by 3 bases and J by 1 base, with 2 bases of the junction left unmatched. Germline assignment: CDR1 DFQATT and CDR2 SNEGSKA (reference sequence). DNA of the CDR3: TGCAGTGCTAGTAGGGACAGTAACTATGGCTACACCTTC. Translating it yields CSASRDSNYGYTF.

This chain links TRBV13 with TRBJ1-2; possibly TRBD1 for D (6 bases). This CDR3 has 14 amino acids. Germline CDR1 and CDR2: PRHDT and FYEKMQ (reference sequence). Trimming stripped 5 bases from V and 2 bases from J, with 12 bases between. The CDR3 sequence: CASSPRDRNYGYTF. CDR3 bases: TGTGCCAGCAGCCCCCGCGACAGGAACTATGGCTACACCTTC. Based on the CDR3 plus reference TRBV13 and TRBJ1-2, the full variable domain is AAGVIQSPRHLIKEKRETATLKCYPIPRHDTVYWYQQGPGQDPQFLISFYEKMQSDKGSIPDRFSAQQFSDYHSELNMSSLELGDSALYFCASSPRDRNYGYTFGSGTRLTVV.

The V call is TRBV7-9, the J call TRBJ1-2; D not resolved. V lost 3 bases and J lost 1, with 3 bases in between. The length of the CDR3 is 12 residues. Germline CDR1 is SEHNR and CDR2 is FQNEAQ (reference sequence). The CDR3 DNA sequence: TGTGCCAGCAGCTTCGGTAACTATGGCTACACCTTC. Translation: CASSFGNYGYTF. Looking up the rest from reference TRBV7-9 and TRBJ1-2 gives the full variable domain: DTGVSQNPRHKITKRGQNVTFRCDPISEHNRLYWYRQTLGQGPEFLTYFQNEAQLEKSRLLSDRFSAERPKGSFSTLEIQRTEQGDSAMYLCASSFGNYGYTFGSGTRLTVV.

The V call is TRBV28, the J call TRBJ1-5; no definite D call. This CDR3 contains 13 residues. V lost 8 bases to trimming and J lost 2 bases, with 10 bases between them. The V gene's germline CDR1 is MDHEN and CDR2 SYDVKM. The CDR3 protein is CASHRSGNQPQHF. CDR3 bases: TGTGCCAGCCACCGGTCGGGCAATCAGCCCCAGCATTTT. The variable domain in full, with the rest retrieved from reference TRBV28 and TRBJ1-5, is DVKVTQSSRYLVKRTGEKVFLECVQDMDHENMFWYRQDPGLGLRLIYFSYDVKMKEKGDIPEGYSVSREKKERFSLILESASTNQTSMYLCASHRSGNQPQHFGDGTRLSIL.

This chain uses TRBV11-2 with TRBJ2-3, with 9 bases that match TRBD1. Germline V gene data show CDR1 as SGHAT and CDR2 as FQNNGV. The CDR3 spans 16 residues. Trimming removed 2 bases from V and 2 bases from J; junction bases left unmatched: 5. DNA for the CDR3: TGTGCCAGCAGCTTACAGGGACAGGGTTTCACAGATACGCAGTATTTT. Encoded protein: CASSLQGQGFTDTQYF.

The V and J genes are TRBV28 and TRBJ2-5; 7 nucleotides agree with TRBD2. With V trimmed by 2 bases and J by 5 bases, 5 bases remained unmatched. The CDR3 consists of 14 residues. The germline V gene has CDR1 MDHEN and CDR2 SYDVKM. This CDR3 reads CASSLPGREETQYF. DNA for the CDR3: TGTGCCAGCAGTTTACCAGGGCGGGAGGAGACCCAGTACTTC.

The V and J genes are TRBV3-1 (or the pseudogene TRBV3-2) and TRBJ1-2; the D gene is possibly TRBD1 (6 bases). V was cut by 3 bases and J by 3 bases, with 14 bases left in between. The germline V gene encodes CDR1 LGHDT and CDR2 YNNKEL (reference sequence). The CDR3 runs to 15 residues. The CDR3 sequence: CASSQSLTGYYGYTF. CDR3 DNA: TGTGCCAGCAGCCAGTCTTTGACAGGATACTATGGCTACACCTTC.

The chain has TRBV5-1 and TRBJ1-2, with 9 bases lining up with TRBD1. The CDR3 runs 17 residues. V was clipped by 5 bases and J by 3 bases; unmatched bases: 14. The V gene's germline CDR1 is SGHRS and CDR2 YFSETQ. This CDR3 is CASRGTRDRAKDYGYTF. DNA of the CDR3: TGCGCCAGCAGGGGGACGAGGGACAGGGCCAAGGACTATGGCTACACCTTC.

This clone came up a few times. The chain recombines TRBV19 with TRBJ2-7; tentatively, D is TRBD2 (6 bases). The V end lost 3 bases, the J end lost 1 base, and 13 bases lay between the germline ends. The V gene's germline CDR1 is LNHDA and CDR2 SQIVND (reference sequence). This CDR3 has 15 residues. This CDR3 reads CASSISSGLSYEQYF. The CDR3 DNA follows: TGTGCCAGTAGTATTTCGAGCGGGCTTTCCTACGAGCAGTACTTC.

Written as DNA, the CDR3 is TGCAGCGTTGAATCCGGGGTGGGTGAGACCCAGTACTTC. Translation: CSVESGVGETQYF. The chain uses TRBV29-1 and TRBJ2-5, with a possible D match to TRBD2 (5 bases). Looked up from germline, CDR1 is SQVTM and CDR2 is ANQGSEA. V shed 2 bases and J shed 5 bases, with 12 bases lying between them. The CDR3 totals 13 residues.

This clone has a handful of counts. The chain recombines TRBV20-1 with TRBJ1-2; D call uncertain. There are 12 residues in the CDR3. CDR1 and CDR2 (germline): DFQATT, SNEGSKA (reference sequence). Trimming left V 3 bases short and J 7 bases short, with 12 bases between. The CDR3 DNA reads TGCAGTGCTAGTGGAGGGTCCTTTGGCTACACCTTC. It translates to CSASGGSFGYTF.

The chain combines TRBV24-1 with TRBJ2-1, with TRBD2 identical over 10 bases. Looked up from germline, CDR1 is KGHDR and CDR2 is SFDVKD. CDR3 length equals 19 residues. The junction had 15 bases not matched to a gene; V was cut back by 3 bases and J by 5 bases. This chain's CDR3 is CATSDSLAGVLSYDNEQFF. The CDR3, as DNA: TGTGCCACCAGTGATAGTCTAGCGGGAGTACTTTCCTACGACAATGAGCAGTTCTTC.